The 18 T cell receptor beta chains in this list originate from one sample, sequenced in a study of Tregs in tolerant kidney transplant recipients. Libraries were prepared by immunoSEQ multiplex PCR; TCRdb keeps only in-frame clonotypes and omits some of them. The table records under 95,000 clones, around 93% of them present only once. The sample was Tregs from blood, taken before the transplant. All receptors come from a human donor who received a combined kidney and bone marrow transplant.

The CDR3 reads CASSPQAETQYF. CDR3 sequence (DNA): TGTGCCAGCAGTCCCCAGGCGGAGACCCAGTACTTC. The chain recombines TRBV6-6 with TRBJ2-5; no clear D. This CDR3 contains 12 residues. Germline V lookup: CDR1 MNHNY, CDR2 SVGAGI (reference sequence). Trimming left V 5 bases short and J 5 bases short, with 9 bases between.

The V gene is TRBV19, the J gene TRBJ2-4; 10 bases align to TRBD2. The CDR3 spans 21 residues. Germline CDR1 and CDR2: LNHDA and SQIVND (reference sequence). The trim removed 4 bases at V and 0 bases at J, leaving 18 bases unmatched. CDR3 sequence: CASSRSIPSSGRAEAKNIQYF. The CDR3 region has the DNA TGTGCCAGTAGTAGATCCATCCCTTCGAGCGGGAGGGCCGAAGCCAAAAACATTCAGTACTTC.

The CDR3 nucleotides read TGTGCCAGCAGCTCGGACTCAGTGGACGAGCAGTACTTC. Amino acids: CASSSDSVDEQYF. The gene calls are TRBV11-3 and TRBJ2-7; tentative D call: TRBD2 (5 bases). Germline CDR1 SGHNT, CDR2 YENEEA. V was shortened by 4 bases and J by 5 bases, with 12 bases between the two germline ends. There are 13 residues in the CDR3. Full variable domain (missing parts from reference TRBV11-3 and TRBJ2-7): EAGVVQSPRYKIIEKKQPVAFWCNPISGHNTLYWYLQNLGQGPELLIRYENEEAVDDSQLPKDRFSAERLKGVDSTLKIQPAELGDSAVYLCASSSDSVDEQYFGPGTRLTVT.

V gene TRBV7-2 combines with J gene TRBJ2-3; TRBD2 aligns across 9 bases. V dropped 4 bases and J dropped 4; count of bases not matched to a gene: 9. Per the germline V gene, CDR1 is SGHTA and CDR2 is FQGNSA. This CDR3 contains 16 residues. CDR3 amino acids: CASSSGGRAGSDTQYF. In nucleotides, the CDR3 is TGTGCCAGCAGCTCAGGCGGGAGGGCCGGTTCAGATACGCAGTATTTT.

V usage is TRBV29-1 and J usage is TRBJ1-1, with no clear D. Trimming removed 0 bases at V and 0 bases at J, with 5 bases between. This CDR3 comprises 13 residues. CDR1 and CDR2 (germline): SQVTM, ANQGSEA. The CDR3: CSVEDSLNTEAFF. The CDR3 region has the DNA TGCAGCGTTGAAGACAGTCTGAACACTGAAGCTTTCTTT.

This sequence joins TRBV25-1 and TRBJ2-7, with TRBD2 as a possible D gene (5 bases). CDR3 size: 13 residues. Germline CDR1 is MGHDK and CDR2 is SYGVNS. Trimming left V 5 bases short and J 6 bases short, with 14 bases between. This chain's CDR3 is CASSLVDSGEQYF. The CDR3, as DNA: TGTGCCAGCAGTTTGGTGGACTCGGGCGAGCAGTACTTC.

This rearrangement joins TRBV15 to TRBJ2-3; 8 nucleotides line up with TRBD1. This CDR3 is 16 amino acids long. CDR1 is LNHNV, CDR2 YYDKDF, per germline (reference sequence). The V and J ends lost 2 bases and 1 base, in that order; junction bases with no gene match: 5. CDR3 sequence (DNA): TGTGCCACCAGCAGACTAGTGGGACAGGGCACAGATACGCAGTATTTT. It yields the protein CATSRLVGQGTDTQYF.

As regards this clone: The same CDR3 is also encoded by other DNA sequences in this sample. The chain has TRBV15 and TRBJ2-1; 9 bases agree with TRBD2. V lost 5 bases to trimming and J lost 4 bases; unmatched junction nucleotides: 0. Germline V gene sequence: CDR1 LNHNV, CDR2 YYDKDF (reference sequence). The CDR3 totals 13 residues. The CDR3 bases are TGTGCCACCAGCCTAGCGGGATACAATGAGCAGTTCTTC. Its protein product is CATSLAGYNEQFF.

This sequence joins TRBV15 and TRBJ2-7, with TRBD2 matching 9 bases. With 1 base clipped from V and 3 bases from J, the junction kept 4 bases outside the gene matches. The germline V gene encodes CDR1 LNHNV and CDR2 YYDKDF (reference sequence). This CDR3 is built from 15 residues. In DNA form, the CDR3 reads TGTGCCACCAGCAGAGGAGGCGGGAGGGGCTACGAGCAGTACTTC. Amino acid sequence: CATSRGGGRGYEQYF.

Note on this clone: A junction end diverges from the germline sequence, so it may reflect a read error. This rearrangement joins TRBV7-2 to TRBJ1-1; 7 bases agree with TRBD1. This CDR3 has 14 amino acids. Germline loops: CDR1 SGHTA, CDR2 FQGNSA. CDR3 DNA: TGTGCCAGCAGCATCCAGGGGGTCAACACTGAAGCTCTCTTT. This codes for CASSIQGVNTEALF.

The chain combines TRBV9 with TRBJ2-3; D remains ambiguous. Per the germline V gene, CDR1 is SGDLS and CDR2 is YYNGEE. The CDR3 length is 15 residues. V was trimmed by 0 bases and J by 1 base, leaving 9 bases between them. CDR3 loop: CASSVAEIGTDTQYF. In DNA form, the CDR3 reads TGTGCCAGCAGCGTAGCCGAAATCGGCACAGATACGCAGTATTTT.

This clone was seen once. This chain joins TRBV29-1 and TRBJ2-1; weak D call: TRBD1 (6 bases). V was shortened by 7 bases and J by 4 bases, with 8 bases between the two germline ends. Germline-derived CDR1 and CDR2 are SQVTM and ANQGSEA. The CDR3 length is 11 residues. CDR3 DNA sequence: TGCAGCGGCGGACAGTACAATGAGCAGTTCTTC. Residues: CSGGQYNEQFF.

The rearrangement links TRBV12-2 to TRBJ2-7; the DNA was not used to check the table's D call, TRBD1. TRBV12-2 is described as a pseudogene. The CDR3 has 17 residues. As DNA, the CDR3 is TGTGCAAGTCGCCCCCGGGGGATAGGACAGGAGTTATACGAGCAGTACTTC. Translation gives CASRPRGIGQELYEQYF.

This clone showed up just once. The CDR3 DNA sequence: TGTGCCAGCAGCCCGACACTGAACACTGAAGCTTTCTTT. This encodes CASSPTLNTEAFF. The chain employs TRBV13 and TRBJ1-1; D call uncertain. Between the trimmed V and J ends, which lost 5 bases and 0 bases, there was a span of 7 bases. Per the germline V gene, CDR1 is PRHDT and CDR2 is FYEKMQ (reference sequence). This CDR3 contains 13 residues.

The gene calls are TRBV27 and TRBJ2-7; 7 bases agree with TRBD1. V dropped 6 bases and J dropped 0; count of bases not matched to a gene: 2. CDR3 length: 13 amino acids. The germline gives CDR1 MNHEY, CDR2 SMNVEV (reference sequence). Written as DNA, the CDR3 is TGTGCCAGCAGGAGGGACAGCTCCTACGAGCAGTACTTC. As protein: CASRRDSSYEQYF.

J is TRBJ2-5 and V is TRBV10-1; TRBD1 agrees at 7 bases. V was pared by 5 bases and J by 3 bases, with 9 bases of the junction left unmatched. Germline lookup yields CDR1 WNHNN and CDR2 SYGVQD (reference sequence). The CDR3 contains 15 residues. In nucleotides, the CDR3 is TGCGCCAGCAGTAAGGGACAGTCTTCGAAAGAGACCCAGTACTTC. Protein: CASSKGQSSKETQYF.

CDR3 region: CASSTISGGITDTQYF. In DNA, the CDR3 is TGTGCCAGCTCCACTATATCGGGGGGAATCACAGATACGCAGTATTTT. The chain employs TRBV7-8 and TRBJ2-3, with 7 bases fitting TRBD2. Germline CDR1 SGHVS, CDR2 FQNEAQ. Trimming took 8 bases from V and 2 from J; bases not matched to a gene: 13. CDR3 size: 16 residues.

The chain uses TRBV6-1 and TRBJ1-1, with no clear D. V was clipped by 7 bases and J by 9 bases, with 18 bases between them. CDR1 MNHNS and CDR2 SASEGT come from the germline V gene. CDR3 length equals 13 residues. The CDR3 DNA follows: TGTGCCAGCAAGCGTCTCCAACCGACAAAAGCTTTCTTT. It encodes CASKRLQPTKAFF.